These T cell receptor beta chains were read from a single sample in a study of T-cell memory formation after mild COVID-19. TCRdb re-called the 5' RACE reads through MiXCR, storing one row per CDR3 protein. The top ten clones hold roughly a fifth of a sample with over 250,000 distinct CDR3 sequences, about 15% of them seen once. Sequencing was done on a sample of PBMCs or a T cell subset sorted from them (not recorded which). These receptors were taken from a man aged 18 to 30 who had mild COVID-19 (a few samples of this study predate the infection). Cell type and time point are not known. CDR3s include the opening cysteine and the closing phenylalanine or tryptophan.

j_call v_call cdr3_aa
TRBJ2-7 TRBV12-3/TRBV12-4 CASSLSQPGVVYF
TRBJ1-2 TRBV14 CASSQGAGYGYTF
TRBJ2-7 TRBV5-1 CASSPLGGTQQYF
TRBJ2-5 TRBV29-1 CSVEFARGRETQYF
TRBJ2-1 TRBV18 CASSPPAEREQFF
TRBJ1-3 TRBV11-2 CASSLQAGRDSGNTIYF
TRBJ2-3 TRBV6-5 CASTQDGADTQYF
TRBJ1-4 TRBV21-1 CASSKAPSRVGSNEKLFF
TRBJ1-1 TRBV6-1 CASSVGRQNTEAFF
TRBJ1-1 TRBV12-3/TRBV12-4 CASSRTEAFF
TRBJ1-1 TRBV29-1 CSVSLKVEAFF
TRBJ2-5 TRBV12-3/TRBV12-4 CASSSRAGEETQYF
TRBJ2-1 TRBV5-1 CASSAGLGNEQFF
TRBJ2-5 TRBV20-1 CSASAEGEETQYF
TRBJ2-2 TRBV10-2 CASSESTSTGELFF
TRBJ1-4 TRBV30 CAWSPGRLYTNEKLFF
TRBJ1-2 TRBV5-1 CASSLGGTGDYGYTF
TRBJ2-2 TRBV5-6 CASSLIDPTGTGELFF
TRBJ1-6 TRBV5-1 CASSRRTGYNSPLHF
TRBJ2-1 TRBV9 CASTHPPGRSEQFF
TRBJ1-5 TRBV19 CASSRRDSNQPQHF
TRBJ1-1 TRBV18 CASAAGGRRNTEAFF
TRBJ2-7 TRBV5-1 CASTPTPGVTYEQYF
TRBJ1-2 TRBV29-1 CSVDSNYGYTF
TRBJ1-2 TRBV25-1 CASSESGRNYGYTF
TRBJ2-5 TRBV9 CASSVGSDWRQETQYF
TRBJ2-7 TRBV4-3 CASSQVPGQGVYEQYF
TRBJ2-5 TRBV29-1 CSVELASPGAQYF
TRBJ1-1 TRBV27 CASSLSWPGAVGTEAFF
TRBJ2-5 TRBV18 CATLSEGQETQYF
TRBJ1-2 TRBV7-2 CASSLQVHPLGGYTF
TRBJ2-5 TRBV5-1 CASRAGLGRETQYF
TRBJ2-2 TRBV7-3 CASSRGQPANTGELFF
TRBJ1-6 TRBV6-6 CASSSPNSPLHF
TRBJ2-7 TRBV18 CASSGGEYEQYF
TRBJ1-2 TRBV20-1 CSARDPQGNYGYTF
TRBJ1-2 TRBV18 CASSPQENYGYTF
TRBJ2-2 TRBV5-8 CATGWTTNTGELFF
TRBJ1-2 TRBV6-5 CASSYGFGGQNYGYTF
TRBJ1-2 TRBV12-5 CASGLDRGTVGGYTF
TRBJ1-4 TRBV29-1 CSVAGADEKLFF
TRBJ2-5 TRBV12-5 CASGNHSGTAYQETQYF
TRBJ1-2 TRBV7-2 CASSRLLSAEGGYTF
TRBJ2-1 TRBV19 CASSIGRGSEQFF
TRBJ2-5 TRBV7-2 CASSFATGGETQYF
TRBJ2-1 TRBV9 CASSVASGGLNEQFF
TRBJ2-3 TRBV7-3 CASSLLGQGYTDTQYF
TRBJ1-2 TRBV15 CATSRDSGGPYGYTF
TRBJ1-4 TRBV4-3 CASSQDRGEKLFF
TRBJ1-2 TRBV13 CASSLGADYGYTF
TRBJ2-2 TRBV7-8 CASSPGDGLAGIDGELFF
TRBJ2-7 TRBV30 CAWKGDREGAYEQYF
TRBJ2-3 TRBV7-2 CASSLWGTSGGNTQYF
TRBJ1-5 TRBV10-2 CARGWGPQHF
TRBJ2-3 TRBV7-6 CASSQLGDTQYF
TRBJ2-3 TRBV27 CASSFEGLSTDTQYF
TRBJ2-3 TRBV12-3/TRBV12-4 CASIGVRTDTQYF
TRBJ1-5 TRBV6-2/TRBV6-3 CASSYFGGANQPQHF
TRBJ1-1 TRBV18 CASSPEGRTEAFF
TRBJ2-3 TRBV7-2 CASSLRGGLADTQYF